This T cell receptor (beta chain) derives from a study of blood T cell repertoires in COVID-19. Study-level information: Researchers got acute and convalescent COVID-19 samples from the United States, Italy and Spain.

From germline, CDR1 is SGHKS and CDR2 YYEKEE (reference sequence). The V segment lost 4 bases and the J segment 5 bases; nucleotides outside the gene matches: 12. This CDR3 spans 16 amino acids. Those enrolled, adults aged roughly 18 to 89 years, came from 24 US areas. Membership in each cohort depended on participant-reported clinical history. Repertoires were generated with immunoSEQ multiplex PCR, while TCRdb's copy carries only in-frame clones and drops some. The table lists about 250,000 clones, 80% to 90% of them singletons. This sequence originates from a man aged 35 to 55 who had recovered from COVID-19. The V gene is TRBV5-5, the J gene TRBJ2-5, with 9 nucleotides matching TRBD1. Sequencing was done on a sample of PBMCs or T cells enriched from blood (not recorded which). The CDR3 reads CASSPGQGYSDETQYF. As DNA, the CDR3 is TGTGCCAGCAGCCCAGGACAGGGGTATTCGGACGAGACCCAGTACTTC.